Listed below are T cell receptor beta chains from one sample, sequenced in a study of blood T cell repertoires in COVID-19. Generated by immunoSEQ multiplex PCR, the TCRdb table keeps only in-frame clones and is missing some. The sample shows 130,000 to 150,000 clones, 65% to 80% of them seen only once. The sample was peripheral blood. These TCRs come from a woman aged 60-75 years with acute or convalescent COVID-19. Both conserved end residues are part of each CDR3. Each record gives: V gene, D gene, J gene, CDR3 DNA, CDR3 protein. A D gene is named only where the DNA matches it firmly.

TRBV27,TRBD1,TRBJ1-6,TGTGCCAGCAGGGGACAGGGGCAGAGCTCACCCCTCCACTTT,CASRGQGQSSPLHF
TRBV18,-,TRBJ1-1,TGTGCCAGCTCACGCCCCGGGATGGGGAACACTGAAGCTTTCTTT,CASSRPGMGNTEAFF
TRBV11-2,-,TRBJ2-1,TGTGCCAGCAGCTTAGTAGCGAGCGCCTACAATGAGCAGTTCTTC,CASSLVASAYNEQFF
TRBV9,TRBD2,TRBJ2-1,TGTGCCAGCAGCGTAGGTCTGGGGACGGGACTAGCGGGCCGCAATGAGCAGTTCTTC,CASSVGLGTGLAGRNEQFF
TRBV12-5,-,TRBJ2-2,TGTGCTAGTGGCCATGAACAATGGGGGGCCGGGGAGCTGTTTTTT,CASGHEQWGAGELFF
TRBV28,-,TRBJ2-7,TGTGCCAGCAGTTTATGGGCAGCCTACGAGCAGTACTTC,CASSLWAAYEQYF
TRBV19,TRBD2,TRBJ2-2,TGTGCCAGTAGTATACCCCTACTAGCGGCGAACACCGGGGAGCTGTTTTTT,CASSIPLLAANTGELFF
TRBV19,-,TRBJ2-5,TGTGCCAGTAGTCCTTTACGGGGGACGGGAGAGACCCAGTACTTC,CASSPLRGTGETQYF
TRBV30,TRBD2,TRBJ2-1,TGTGCCTGGAGGGAGACTAGCGGGCCGTACAATGAGCAGTTCTTC,CAWRETSGPYNEQFF
TRBV19,-,TRBJ1-5,TGTGCCAGTAGTATAGATACGGGAGGCAATCAGCCCCAGCATTTT,CASSIDTGGNQPQHF
TRBV28,TRBD2,TRBJ2-7,TGTGCCAGCAGGAGCGGGAGTTCTTACGAGCAGTACTTC,CASRSGSSYEQYF
TRBV19,TRBD1,TRBJ1-2,TGTGCCAGTAGTATACGGGGACAGGGTTCTAACTATGGCTACACCTTC,CASSIRGQGSNYGYTF
TRBV6-5,TRBD1,TRBJ1-1,TGTGCCAGCAGTTACAACAGGGGCGCGTACACTGAAGCTTTCTTT,CASSYNRGAYTEAFF
TRBV7-2,TRBD1,TRBJ1-2,TGTGCCAGCAGCTTAGACAACAGGGGAGGAGGCTACACCTTC,CASSLDNRGGGYTF
TRBV2,-,TRBJ2-3,TGTGCCAGCAGTGATCCCCGGGATTCCACAGATACGCAGTATTTT,CASSDPRDSTDTQYF
TRBV19,TRBD2,TRBJ2-7,TGTGCCAGTAGTATAGGGAGCGGGAGGCTCTACGAGCAGTACTTC,CASSIGSGRLYEQYF
TRBV29-1,TRBD2,TRBJ2-1,TGCAGCGTCGCCTCGGGGACTAGCGGGAGTTACAATGAGCAGTTCTTC,CSVASGTSGSYNEQFF
TRBV3-1/TRBV3-2,TRBD2,TRBJ2-1,TGTGCCAGCAGCCGAGGACTAGCGGGGACCTACAATGAGCAGTTCTTC,CASSRGLAGTYNEQFF
TRBV5-4,-,TRBJ2-2,TGTGCCAGCAGCCAGAGGGGGGGTAACACCGGGGAGCTGTTTTTT,CASSQRGGNTGELFF
TRBV5-1,TRBD1,TRBJ2-5,TGCGCCAGCAGCTTCGGGACAGGGGGCGAAGAGACCCAGTACTTC,CASSFGTGGEETQYF
TRBV6-5,-,TRBJ1-1,TGTGCCAGCAGTCCGGACAGACCACAGAACACTGAAGCTTTCTTT,CASSPDRPQNTEAFF
TRBV2,-,TRBJ2-2,TGTGCCAGCAGTGAAGTGGTAGCGGCGAACACCGGGGAGCTGTTTTTT,CASSEVVAANTGELFF
TRBV27,-,TRBJ1-5,TGTGCCAGCAGTTTATATGGTCGGTTTAGCAATCAGCCCCAGCATTTT,CASSLYGRFSNQPQHF